A selection of T cell receptor beta chains follows, all from one sample in a study of human T cells and chemical hapten exposure. TCRdb processed the RACE reads anew with MiXCR; each CDR3 protein has one entry. This table has approximately 400,000 distinct CDR3 sequences, roughly 5% appearing once. Sequenced here: whole blood, sampled in connection with sensitization to the hapten diphenylcyclopropenone (DPC). The receptors derive from a woman in her 50s with alopecia areata. Some clones in this sample may be carry-over from other donors' samples. The CDR3 runs from the conserved cysteine through the conserved F or W. Fields, in order: CDR3 length, V gene, J gene, CDR3 protein.

>17|TRBV4-3|TRBJ2-3
CASSQVAGALSTDTQYF
>14|TRBV4-2|TRBJ1-2
CASSQLGLNYGYTF
>15|TRBV9|TRBJ2-3
CASSVGLPLRDTQYF
>14|TRBV18|TRBJ2-3
CASSSHQPPDTQYF
>16|TRBV7-9|TRBJ2-1
CASSLGRGERSYEQFF
>18|TRBV7-9|TRBJ2-3
CASSLGVAGTGRADTQYF
>12|TRBV12-3/TRBV12-4|TRBJ1-1
CASSLNRVRAFF
>12|TRBV12-3/TRBV12-4|TRBJ2-2
CASSPYSGELFF
>12|TRBV2|TRBJ2-5
CATVGGVETQYF
>12|TRBV6-6|TRBJ2-7
CASSYTTGEQYF
>14|TRBV7-9|TRBJ1-1
CASSLTNLNTEAFF
>15|TRBV29-1|TRBJ2-2
CSVPTGKGMTGELFF
>14|TRBV5-1|TRBJ2-6
CASSLDLGANVLTF
>11|TRBV29-1|TRBJ2-2
CSVESQGGVFF
>13|TRBV10-3|TRBJ1-1
CAIRPGANTEAFF
>14|TRBV7-2|TRBJ1-2
CASRIRGPGDGYTF
>12|TRBV12-3/TRBV12-4|TRBJ1-1
CASTSPGSEAFF
>16|TRBV7-2|TRBJ2-3
CASSPSRLAGTDTQYF
>14|TRBV5-5|TRBJ2-7
CASSSSGDPREQYF
>14|TRBV29-1|TRBJ1-1
CSVGATAMNTEAFF
>15|TRBV12-3/TRBV12-4|TRBJ2-7
CASSPRDRGIAEQYF
>18|TRBV11-2|TRBJ2-6
CASSPWPTDSSGANVLTF
>13|TRBV5-1|TRBJ1-1
CASWGGLNTEAFF
>15|TRBV7-2|TRBJ2-3
CASSFRAGVTDTQYF
>15|TRBV9|TRBJ2-1
CASSPRTGGFNEQFF
>15|TRBV6-6|TRBJ1-4
CASSYPGQGAEKLFF
>17|TRBV6-1|TRBJ2-1
CASTWIGGPADYNEQFF
>11|TRBV29-1|TRBJ1-2
CSVDTRYGYTF
>12|TRBV29-1|TRBJ2-2
CSVVRQAGELFF
>13|TRBV28|TRBJ1-1
CASTRTGLSSAFF
>14|TRBV5-6|TRBJ2-1
CASSLGTGGLEQFF
>14|TRBV19|TRBJ1-5
CASSIEWKNQPQHF
>13|TRBV4-2|TRBJ2-7
CASSQDLTYEQYF
>15|TRBV6-5|TRBJ2-7
CASSYSGDSSYEQYF
>15|TRBV6-5|TRBJ1-4
CASSYSGTNNEKLFF
>15|TRBV12-3/TRBV12-4|TRBJ2-1
CASSSGTSFYNEQFF
>11|TRBV30|TRBJ2-7
CAWALWDEQYF
>15|TRBV20-1|TRBJ1-5
CSARETGRRNQPQHF
>16|TRBV7-7|TRBJ2-2
CASSPGRTVSAGELFF
>12|TRBV12-3/TRBV12-4|TRBJ2-5
CASGLQVETQYF
>14|TRBV7-2|TRBJ2-7
CASSLGQERGKQYF
>16|TRBV9|TRBJ2-1
CASSISADSSYNEQFF
>14|TRBV7-2|TRBJ2-1
CASSLAQDYNEQFF
>17|TRBV12-3/TRBV12-4|TRBJ1-5
CASSPGGQGDWGQPQHF
>15|TRBV4-2|TRBJ2-3
CASRDIGGETDTQYF
>12|TRBV25-1|TRBJ1-1
CASSVGALEAFF
>12|TRBV29-1|TRBJ2-7
CSVDEGDYEQYF
>15|TRBV6-5|TRBJ1-1
CASSLVRGRNTEAFF
>13|TRBV20-1|TRBJ2-7
CSARERIRDEQYF
>14|TRBV10-3|TRBJ2-7
CAIMAGRQGDEQYF
>13|TRBV20-1|TRBJ2-7
CSARPGSSYEQYF
>15|TRBV6-5|TRBJ2-2
CASRVTSGNTGELFF
>13|TRBV7-7|TRBJ2-5
CASSSSLQETQYF
>12|TRBV24-1|TRBJ1-5
CATSAGDQPQHF
>14|TRBV20-1|TRBJ1-4
CSAREGQGNEKLFF